This T cell receptor beta chain was found in a study of regulatory T cells in long-lasting Graves disease. Study context: The study enrolled newly diagnosed Graves' patients on antithyroid drugs under 3 months.

The germline CDR1 and CDR2 sequences are KGHSH and LQKENI. J lost 0 bases, V lost 2 bases, and 7 bases had no gene match. This CDR3 comprises 18 residues. Noted time point: newly diagnosed GD, antithyroid drugs for less than 3 months. PBMC-derived RNA was used for the TCR library. Library construction for TCR beta used iRepertoire HTBI primers and Arm-PCR of CDR3 regions. TCRdb used MiXCR to reprocess the multiplex PCR reads, holding one entry per CDR3 protein. The data hold 350,000 to 450,000 distinct CDR3 sequences, with 14% to 15% observed a single time. At least ten counts were recorded for this clonotype. These sequences were also reported in another study, on T cells in Graves' hyperthyroidism and ophthalmopathy.

This rearrangement joins TRBV18 to TRBJ2-2; 9 bases line up with TRBD2. The TCR was taken from a woman aged 25 to 39 with Graves disease. Sequencing was performed on peripheral blood mononuclear cells (PBMCs), taken at new diagnosis, from a patient treated with antithyroid drugs. The CDR3, as DNA: TGTGCCAGCTCACCAAGGGCTAGCGGGATCGCGAACACCGGGGAGCTGTTTTTT. Protein product: CASSPRASGIANTGELFF.